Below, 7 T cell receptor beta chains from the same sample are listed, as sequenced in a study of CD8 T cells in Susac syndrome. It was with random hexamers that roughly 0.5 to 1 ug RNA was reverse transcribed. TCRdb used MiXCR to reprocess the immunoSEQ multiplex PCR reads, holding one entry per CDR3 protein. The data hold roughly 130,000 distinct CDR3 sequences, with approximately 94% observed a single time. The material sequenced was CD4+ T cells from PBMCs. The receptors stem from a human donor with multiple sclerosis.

CDR3 DNA: TGTGCCATCAGTGCGGGACTAGCGACTCGGGAGCTGTTTTTT. Protein sequence: CAISAGLATRELFF. The J gene is TRBJ2-2, the V gene TRBV10-3; 10 positions agree with TRBD2. CDR3 length: 14 amino acids. The V segment lost 4 bases and the J segment 9 bases; nucleotides outside the gene matches: 5. The germline CDR1 and CDR2 sequences are ENHRY and SYGVKD.

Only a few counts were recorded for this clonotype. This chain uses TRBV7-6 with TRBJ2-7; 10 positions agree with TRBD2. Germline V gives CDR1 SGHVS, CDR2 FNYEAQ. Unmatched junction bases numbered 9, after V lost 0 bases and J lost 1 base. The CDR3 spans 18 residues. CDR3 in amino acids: CASSLAPSSGRESYEQYF. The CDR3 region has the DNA TGTGCCAGCAGCTTAGCGCCCAGCAGCGGGAGGGAGTCCTACGAGCAGTACTTC.

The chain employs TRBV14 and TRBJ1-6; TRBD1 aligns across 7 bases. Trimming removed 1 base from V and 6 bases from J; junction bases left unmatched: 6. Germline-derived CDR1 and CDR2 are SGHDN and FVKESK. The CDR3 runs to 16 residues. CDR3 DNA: TGTGCCAGCAGCCAAGTTGGGGACAGTGCTAATTCACCCCTCCACTTT. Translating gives CASSQVGDSANSPLHF. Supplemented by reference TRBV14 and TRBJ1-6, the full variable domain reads EAGVTQFPSHSVIEKGQTVTLRCDPISGHDNLYWYRRVMGKEIKFLLHFVKESKQDESGMPNNRFLAERTGGTYSTLKVQPAELEDSGVYFCASSQVGDSANSPLHFGNGTRLTVT.

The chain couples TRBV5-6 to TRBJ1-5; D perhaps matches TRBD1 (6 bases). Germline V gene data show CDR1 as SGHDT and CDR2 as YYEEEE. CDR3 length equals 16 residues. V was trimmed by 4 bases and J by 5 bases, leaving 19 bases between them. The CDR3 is CASSLSLRDNYQPQHF. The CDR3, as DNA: TGTGCCAGCAGCCTATCCCTAAGGGACAATTATCAGCCCCAGCATTTT.

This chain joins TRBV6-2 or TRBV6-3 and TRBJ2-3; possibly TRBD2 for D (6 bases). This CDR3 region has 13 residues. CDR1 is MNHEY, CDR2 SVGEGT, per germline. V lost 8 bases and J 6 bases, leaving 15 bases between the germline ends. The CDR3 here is CASGEDSGDTQYF. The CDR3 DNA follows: TGTGCCAGCGGGGAGGACTCAGGGGATACGCAGTATTTT.

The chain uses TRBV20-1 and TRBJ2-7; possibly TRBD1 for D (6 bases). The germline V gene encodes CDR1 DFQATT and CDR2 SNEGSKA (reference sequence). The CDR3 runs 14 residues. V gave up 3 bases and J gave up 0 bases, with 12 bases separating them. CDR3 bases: TGCAGTGCTAGTAAGGACAGTAGCTCCTACGAGCAGTACTTC. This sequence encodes CSASKDSSSYEQYF.

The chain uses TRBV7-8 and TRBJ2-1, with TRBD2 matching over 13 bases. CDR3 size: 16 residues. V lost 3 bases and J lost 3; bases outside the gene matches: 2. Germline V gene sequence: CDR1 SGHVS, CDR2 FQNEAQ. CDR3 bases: TGTGCCAGCAGCTTGGGGACTAGCGGGATCTACAATGAGCAGTTCTTC. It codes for CASSLGTSGIYNEQFF.